This record covers a single T cell receptor (beta chain). Its antigen target is currently unknown. Per-base quality was not reported, and no clone a single base away is much larger than it. The cohort consisted of 666 healthy bone marrow donors. Cohort members were all nominally healthy when sampled, although unrecorded immune exposures were likely present. The donor was CMV seropositive and was included in the group of 250 to 350 seropositive cohort members. Each donor provided a peripheral blood sample, and peripheral blood mononuclear cells were used for TCR beta sequencing. The Qiagen DNeasy Blood Extraction Kit was used to extract genomic DNA from the blood cell samples. The data belong to a study of cytomegalovirus exposure and HLA in healthy donors (TCRdb year 2017). For the study in its entirety: An earlier analysis of around 600 of the donors reported more than 250 Gb of sequence data and 117 million unique TCR beta sequences from some 180 million T cells. To predict cytomegalovirus infection status, the study combined high-throughput TCR immunosequencing, statistical association of individual TCRs with disease status, and machine learning. A later genetic analysis used genome-wide SNP genotypes for about 60% of the roughly 700 donors, treating that subset as a discovery cohort. An early release covering roughly 640 HLA-typed donors comprised 250 to 350 gigabases of sequencing data and roughly 86 million unique TCR sequences. Besides the first cohort of some 670 subjects, a separate validation cohort made up of 120 different subjects was used. Both class I and class II loci were covered by HLA typing, at four-digit resolution. All discovery cohort repertoires had been generated on a single sequencing platform. An earlier analysis of 500 to 650 of the donors applied high-throughput TCR beta sequencing to assess whether each TCR beta V gene segment acted as functional or pseudogenic. The later analysis used no new phenotypic data to find candidate immune exposures, relying instead on TCR beta sequences and their occurrence across donors. A later analysis re-analyzed previously published TCR beta repertoires from about 600 donors and added high-resolution HLA genotyping to study TCR occurrence patterns. Donor age, sex, ethnicity and CMV serostatus were compiled together with the repertoire data. Among the roughly 410 genotyped donors, about 83% belonged to the genetic ancestry cluster associated with self-reported Caucasian donors. Because of strong linkage in the cohort, four to six DR-DQ haplotypes were treated as single units for association and clustering. The number of typed donors differed by locus: roughly 629-640 for A, B, C, DRB1 and DQB1; some 500 for DQA1; approximately 610 for DPA1; and roughly 470 for DPB1. On average, about 200,000 unique TCR beta nucleotide sequences were sequenced per donor among a few hundred genotyped donors of the cohort, with 15% to 20% of those sequences being non-productive. The aim of the study was to test whether cataloging public T cell receptors could identify signatures of past pathogen exposure. The T cell repertoires of several hundred subjects were profiled by immunosequencing and related to cytomegalovirus serostatus.

The library came from the immunoSEQ multiplex PCR assay. For the multiplex PCR, a mixture combining 60 forward primers for TCR Vbeta segments and 13 reverse primers for TCR Jbeta segments was used. The CDR3 region of rearranged TCR beta genes was amplified from genomic DNA with a multiplex PCR assay. The Illumina HiSeq System was used to sequence the amplified TCR beta libraries as 87-base-pair reads. As for how the authors treated the data: A later analysis tallied 75 million to 95 million unique TCR beta chains across the 550 to 850 repertoires, and approximately 9.9 million of those chains were shared by two or more donors. Raw reads were error-corrected and collapsed into unique sequences by a nearest-neighbor algorithm in which closely related sequences were merged to remove PCR and sequencing errors. Alignment of CDR3 sequences to IMGT reference sequences was used to assign V, D and J gene segments. For a sequence to be retained, a match of at least six nucleotides was required to both a V gene segment and a J gene segment. A rearrangement counted as productive if the CDR3 had no stop codons and remained in frame with V and J, and every other rearrangement counted as non-productive. Following IMGT convention, CDR3 was defined as the stretch from the second conserved V-encoded cysteine up to the conserved J-encoded phenylalanine. The earlier analysis of about 500 of the donors excluded sequences that lacked an unambiguous match to a single V gene segment. An earlier analysis of several hundred of the donors classified V segments as functional when productive rearrangements were above 56.7% and as segregating when the standard deviation between donors was above 5%. A statistical classification framework was built for diagnosing cytomegalovirus status from the catalog of TCR beta chain sequences. V and J gene assignment, in a later analysis, came from comparing TCR nucleotide sequences with IMGT/GENE-DB human TR gene sequences. The TCRdist pipeline was used in a later analysis to assign CDR3 sequences and most-parsimonious VDJ recombination scenarios. A later analysis defined each TCR beta chain by its CDR3 amino acid sequence plus V-gene family, and excluded reads lacking a unique V-gene family. As a way to deal with suspected cross-contamination and a sequencing artifact, a later analysis dropped roughly 620 nucleotide sequences that were highly shared and had low generation probability. In a later analysis, a clonal expansion index was calculated for each public chain from normalized within-repertoire ranks of inferred template counts. In a later analysis, generation probabilities were computed using a VDJ recombination model fitted to out-of-frame rearrangements, and the results were checked against IGoR. Hypergeometric tests were used in a later analysis to score TCR-TCR, TCR-HLA and TCR-CMV co-occurrence, with a repertoire-size bias correction applied to the TCR pairs. False discovery rates were estimated in a later analysis by permuting HLA or CMV assignments 20 times. In a later analysis, co-occurring TCRs were grouped using DBSCAN, and TCRdist sequence similarity was added for clustering within HLA-allele-positive subsets. Repertoires with fewer than 30,000 or more than 120,000 public chains, plus five repertoires with anomalous nucleotide sharing, were excluded from co-occurrence clustering. TCRdb stores this immuneACCESS table with in-frame sequences only. Part of the clones is absent; in the studies checked, under half of the shortfall reflects unresolved V genes, and no reason is known for the rest. The V and J calls and clone size are taken from that table; D and trimming were inferred from the DNA. The sample has about 160,000 clones on record, 80% to 85% of them singletons. The top ten clones comprise approximately 1% of the sample.

Results and caveats for the whole study, not just this receptor: A later analysis found that HLA-associated TCR beta chains were more clonally expanded and had lower generation probabilities than equally common non-associated chains. Compared with the approximately 720-donor mean, donors in an Asian-associated ancestry cluster had fewer N-insertions in productive TCRs, according to a later genetic analysis. It was suggested by the authors that the approach could potentially be generalized to other disease states and immunological phenotypes. Strong co-occurrence of HLA alleles, especially DR and DQ, made assigning TCR associations to individual alleles difficult. A later analysis found that TCR association rates varied across HLA loci, with DRB1 alleles showing the most associated TCRs and HLA-C alleles the fewest. In a later analysis, about 16,000 TCR beta sequences were associated with specific HLA alleles at a false discovery rate of 0.05. Broadly in line with IMGT annotations, most TCR beta V segments showed up in productive rearrangements about 87% or about 30% of the time in an earlier analysis of around 600 of the donors. The presence/absence analyses assumed that sequencing depth was roughly uniform across donors, and that assumption may not be true. Linkage disequilibrium might explain the correlated functional status among segregating V segments, but an unknown experimental factor could not be ruled out. A cluster of highly shared sequence variants was judged likely to be a technical artifact of the sequencing pipeline. Because HLA typing was unavailable for some donors at each locus, only the typed subset was used in association tests. In vitro tests confirmed that three of the cytomegalovirus-associated TCR beta chains recognize cytomegalovirus antigens. Most TCR sequences were observed very rarely across donors, whereas some public TCRs were present in many individuals. According to a later analysis, most CMV-associated TCR beta chains appeared to be HLA-restricted, and the HLA associations seemed to be driven largely by CMV exposure. An association between a missense DCLRE1C variant and V-gene and J-gene trimming of TCR beta chains was found in a later genetic analysis and replicated in an independent cohort. In the study, approximately 160 TCR beta chains were listed as associated with cytomegalovirus. A later analysis reported that several top co-occurrence clusters appeared linked to parvovirus B19, influenza, CMV and Epstein-Barr virus. A further reported finding was that TCR beta sequences accurately predicted the HLA-A and HLA-B alleles for most subjects in the first cohort. The cohort was sequenced for TCR beta chains only, and without alpha or paired-chain data the features that could be detected were limited. The only immune exposure information available for the cohort was CMV serostatus. The classifier was reported to diagnose cytomegalovirus status with high specificity and sensitivity in both the original cohort and the validation cohort. Some IMGT-functional V segments, including TRBV6-2 and TRBV6-3, could not be told apart with the 87-base-pair reads, so those segments were excluded. About 17 rarely observed V segments, including chromosome 9 orphons, were excluded from the earlier analysis of some 590 of the donors because counts were too low.

The CDR3, cysteine through phenylalanine, is 13 amino acids long. Only the CDR3 DNA stays, 39 bases, in frame from base 1. CDR1 and CDR2, per the germline V gene, are SNHLY and FYNNEI. V loses 6 bases of germline sequence and J loses 6 bases, and the interval between the two ends is 14 bases. The specimen was PBMCs. This clonotype was sampled from a girl aged 2 to 10 in good health and CMV-seropositive. This sequence uses TRBV2 and TRBJ2-5; the best D guess is TRBD1, with 6 bases matching. CDR3 sequence: CASRTTGIQTQYF. The bases are TGTGCCAGCAGAACTACAGGGATCCAGACCCAGTACTTC. Here the CDR3 is joined to the reference TRBV2 and TRBJ2-5 genes, and the full variable domain is: EPEVTQTPSHQVTQMGQEVILRCVPISNHLYFYWYRQILGQKVEFLVSFYNNEISEKSEIFDDQFSVERPDGSNFTLKIRSTKLEDSAMYFCASRTTGIQTQYFGPGTRLLVL.